A selection of T cell receptor beta chains follows, all from one sample in a study of cytomegalovirus exposure and HLA in healthy donors. Assay: immunoSEQ multiplex PCR; the TCRdb copy retains only in-frame clones and omits some. The profile covers about 150,000 clones, with approximately 80% appearing a single time and around 6.9% taken by the ten largest. The sequenced sample was PBMCs. These receptors were taken from a male donor in good health and CMV-seropositive. Each CDR3 is given with its conserved first and last residue. A D gene is named only where the DNA matches it firmly. The size entry is marked missing in some rows and otherwise reads once, few, many or a size class.

TRBD1,TRBV25-1,17,TRBJ2-5,NA,CASSGGRANRGRETQYF,TGTGCCAGCAGTGGGGGGCGGGCTAACAGGGGGCGGGAGACCCAGTACTTC
TRBD2,TRBV5-4,17,TRBJ2-1,NA,CASRTSGSVISYNEQFF,TGTGCCAGCAGGACTAGCGGGAGCGTTATCTCCTACAATGAGCAGTTCTTC
NA,TRBV7-9,14,TRBJ2-1,NA,CASSALAAYNEQFF,TGTGCCAGCAGCGCACTAGCAGCCTACAATGAGCAGTTCTTC
NA,TRBV7-9,16,TRBJ2-1,NA,CASSLAVGSSYNEQFF,TGTGCCAGCAGCTTAGCGGTGGGGAGCTCCTACAATGAGCAGTTCTTC
NA,TRBV18,14,TRBJ2-7,NA,CASSPPVRSSEQYF,TGTGCCAGCTCACCACCGGTACGGTCTTCCGAGCAGTACTTC
NA,TRBV6-1,14,TRBJ2-7,NA,CASRGGPFFYEQYF,TGTGCCAGCAGGGGGGGACCCTTCTTTTACGAGCAGTACTTC
TRBD1,TRBV11-3,15,TRBJ1-5,NA,CASSLGTGSWQPQHF,TGTGCCAGCAGCTTGGGGACAGGGAGTTGGCAGCCCCAGCATTTT
TRBD1,TRBV7-9,16,TRBJ2-2,NA,CASSPGQGENTGELFF,TGTGCCAGCAGCCCGGGACAGGGGGAGAACACCGGGGAGCTGTTTTTT
TRBD1,TRBV25-1,14,TRBJ2-7,once,CASSEWNRGDEQYF,TGTGCCAGCAGTGAATGGAACAGGGGCGACGAGCAGTACTTC
NA,TRBV29-1,12,TRBJ1-2,NA,CSANQGNYGYTF,TGCAGCGCCAACCAGGGGAACTATGGCTACACCTTC
NA,TRBV27,12,TRBJ2-1,NA,CASSSSGVEQFF,TGTGCCAGCAGTTCCTCAGGGGTCGAGCAGTTCTTC
TRBD1,TRBV11-3,15,TRBJ1-3,NA,CASSFGTGSGNTIYF,TGTGCCAGCAGCTTCGGGACAGGGAGTGGAAACACCATATATTTT
NA,TRBV9,14,TRBJ2-7,few,CASSVSGNGNEQYF,TGTGCCAGCAGCGTATCCGGGAACGGGAACGAGCAGTACTTC
NA,TRBV21-1,18,TRBJ2-7,NA,CASNLPVEAGTGRYEQYF,TGTGCCAGCAATCTCCCCGTCGAGGCGGGGACAGGGCGTTACGAGCAGTACTTC
NA,TRBV20-1,11,TRBJ2-1,NA,CSAIRHQEQFF,TGCAGTGCTATTCGACACCAAGAGCAGTTCTTC
NA,TRBV11-2,14,TRBJ2-7,NA,CASSPQAGSYEQYF,TGTGCCAGCAGTCCCCAGGCGGGCTCCTACGAGCAGTACTTC
TRBD1,TRBV27,14,TRBJ2-7,few,CASSPPGQGREQYF,TGTGCCAGCAGTCCGCCGGGACAGGGACGCGAGCAGTACTTC
NA,TRBV6-5,14,TRBJ1-1,few,CASSYSREVTEAFF,TGTGCCAGCAGTTACTCGCGGGAGGTCACTGAAGCTTTCTTT
NA,TRBV4-1,14,TRBJ1-1,NA,CASSQVGGRGEAFF,TGCGCCAGCAGCCAAGTGGGGGGGAGGGGTGAAGCTTTCTTT
NA,TRBV7-2,13,TRBJ2-1,NA,CASSPTDWNEQFF,TGTGCCAGCAGCCCAACGGACTGGAATGAGCAGTTCTTC
NA,TRBV9,15,TRBJ1-2,NA,CASSAGAEPNYGYTF,TGTGCCAGCAGCGCAGGGGCGGAACCTAACTATGGCTACACCTTC
NA,TRBV4-3,13,TRBJ2-7,NA,CASSQVQGPEQYF,TGCGCCAGCAGCCAAGTTCAGGGCCCTGAGCAGTACTTC
NA,TRBV30,13,TRBJ1-2,NA,CAWSNDRGYGYTF,TGTGCCTGGAGTAACGACCGGGGCTATGGCTACACCTTC
NA,TRBV5-4,14,TRBJ1-1,NA,CASSTLGPGTEAFF,TGTGCCAGCAGCACACTTGGCCCAGGCACTGAAGCTTTCTTT
NA,TRBV7-2,17,TRBJ2-3,NA,CASSLRRGDLSTDTQYF,TGTGCCAGCAGCTTAAGGCGCGGGGACCTTAGCACAGATACGCAGTATTTT
TRBD1,TRBV18,15,TRBJ2-7,NA,CASSPPRDRAHEQYF,TGTGCCAGCTCACCCCCACGGGACAGGGCCCACGAGCAGTACTTC
NA,TRBV18,16,TRBJ2-1,once,CASSLPVSVLYNEQFF,TGTGCCAGCTCGCTGCCCGTCAGCGTACTTTACAATGAGCAGTTCTTC
NA,TRBV9,14,TRBJ2-7,NA,CASSVGESSYEQYF,TGTGCCAGCAGCGTAGGTGAGAGCTCCTACGAGCAGTACTTC
NA,TRBV18,17,TRBJ2-5,once,CASSPPSLDRPSGLQYF,TGTGCCAGCTCACCACCCTCCTTGGACCGTCCCAGCGGACTCCAGTACTTC
TRBD2,TRBV19,17,TRBJ2-2,few,CASSTGLAGSRTGELFF,TGTGCCAGTAGTACCGGACTAGCGGGGTCGAGGACCGGGGAGCTGTTTTTT
NA,TRBV7-8,14,TRBJ2-1,few,CASSPTRVYNEQFF,TGTGCCAGCAGCCCCACCCGGGTATACAATGAGCAGTTCTTC
NA,TRBV27,14,TRBJ1-3,NA,CASRGGYSGNTIYF,TGTGCCAGCAGGGGGGGGTACTCTGGAAACACCATATATTTT
TRBD1,TRBV19,18,TRBJ1-5,NA,CASSIDGGTGFGNQPQHF,TGTGCCAGTAGTATAGATGGGGGGACAGGGTTCGGCAATCAGCCCCAGCATTTT
TRBD2,TRBV4-1,15,TRBJ2-1,NA,CASSQASGVSNEQFF,TGCGCCAGCAGCCAAGCTAGCGGGGTCTCCAATGAGCAGTTCTTC
NA,TRBV4-1,15,TRBJ2-7,NA,CASSQEGLQFYEQYF,TGCGCCAGCAGCCAGGAGGGACTTCAATTCTACGAGCAGTACTTC
TRBD1,TRBV28,15,TRBJ1-3,NA,CASGRDRVRLNTIYF,TGTGCCAGCGGCCGGGACAGGGTACGATTAAACACCATATATTTT
NA,TRBV10-3,15,TRBJ2-7,NA,CAIGPKSGHLYEQYF,TGTGCCATTGGGCCTAAATCGGGACACCTTTACGAGCAGTACTTC
TRBD2,TRBV6-1,15,TRBJ2-7,NA,CASVKRELTPYEQYF,TGTGCCAGCGTGAAGCGGGAACTCACCCCCTACGAGCAGTACTTC
TRBD1,TRBV6-1,15,TRBJ2-1,NA,CASSARGGALDEQFF,TGTGCCAGCAGCGCTAGAGGGGGCGCCTTGGATGAGCAGTTCTTC
TRBD1,TRBV27,13,TRBJ1-2,NA,CASRGGQRYGYTF,TGTGCCAGCAGAGGGGGACAGCGCTATGGCTACACCTTC
NA,TRBV7-3,18,TRBJ2-5,NA,CASSLWVGQGQLQETQYF,TGTGCCAGCAGCTTATGGGTCGGGCAGGGGCAGCTCCAAGAGACCCAGTACTTC
TRBD2,TRBV7-6,17,TRBJ2-3,NA,CASSTGLAGTSTDTQYF,TGTGCCAGCAGCACGGGACTAGCGGGAACAAGCACAGATACGCAGTATTTT
NA,TRBV7-9,16,TRBJ2-7,NA,CASSLEGTGRSYEQYF,TGTGCCAGCAGCTTAGAGGGAACAGGAAGGAGCTACGAGCAGTACTTC
NA,TRBV18,17,TRBJ2-4,once,CASSPFPQGASKNIQYF,TGTGCCAGCTCACCCTTCCCCCAAGGGGCTTCCAAAAACATTCAGTACTTC
NA,TRBV29-1,11,TRBJ1-2,NA,CSVEARGGYTF,TGCAGCGTTGAAGCACGGGGTGGCTACACCTTC
NA,TRBV9,16,TRBJ1-5,NA,CASSPSDSPTYQPQHF,TGTGCCAGCAGCCCCAGCGACAGCCCCACTTATCAGCCCCAGCATTTT
TRBD1,TRBV5-1,15,TRBJ1-3,NA,CASSPGQPSEGTIYF,TGCGCCAGCAGTCCGGGACAGCCCTCGGAAGGCACCATATATTTT
NA,TRBV20-1,11,TRBJ2-7,few,CSAPFSYEQYF,TGCAGTGCCCCCTTTAGCTACGAGCAGTACTTC
TRBD2,TRBV28,15,TRBJ2-2,few,CASSFLAGETGELFF,TGTGCCAGCAGTTTCCTAGCGGGAGAGACCGGGGAGCTGTTTTTT
NA,TRBV7-2,14,TRBJ2-5,NA,CASSLNRVEETQYF,TGTGCCAGCAGCTTAAACAGGGTTGAAGAGACCCAGTACTTC
NA,TRBV7-9,13,TRBJ2-7,NA,CSSTGIPAYEQYF,TGTTCCAGCACCGGGATCCCGGCCTACGAGCAGTACTTC
TRBD1,TRBV27,14,TRBJ1-2,NA,CASSPTRTGDGYTF,TGTGCCAGCAGTCCAACTCGGACAGGGGACGGCTACACCTTC
NA,TRBV11-1,14,TRBJ2-5,few,CASSLYRGSETQYF,TGTGCCAGCAGCTTATATCGTGGGAGTGAGACCCAGTACTTC
TRBD1,TRBV30,13,TRBJ1-3,NA,CAWTQGAGNTIYF,TGTGCCTGGACACAGGGGGCTGGAAACACCATATATTTT
NA,TRBV27,13,TRBJ2-1,NA,CASTLSPRGEQFF,TGTGCCAGCACCCTCTCCCCTCGGGGTGAGCAGTTCTTC
TRBD1,TRBV6-6,15,TRBJ2-5,NA,CASSYPPGGEETQYF,TGTGCCAGCAGTTACCCCCCAGGGGGCGAAGAGACCCAGTACTTC
NA,TRBV9,13,TRBJ2-7,few,CASSVGQDYEQYF,TGTGCCAGCAGCGTAGGGCAGGACTACGAGCAGTACTTC
NA,TRBV6-6,12,TRBJ1-1,NA,CASNSGGTEAFF,TGTGCCAGCAACTCTGGAGGGACTGAAGCTTTCTTT
TRBD1,TRBV7-8,17,TRBJ2-5,NA,CASSLANRGRGSETQYF,TGTGCCAGCAGCTTAGCCAACAGGGGGCGCGGATCAGAGACCCAGTACTTC